A single sample gave rise to the 16 T cell receptor beta chains below, sequenced in a study of shared clonotypes between healthy human individuals. Data came from immunoSEQ multiplex PCR; TCRdb stores just in-frame clones and leaves some out. The sample has hundreds of thousands of clones, 90% to 97% seen once. The sample was naive CD4+ T cells sorted from blood. Subset in this sample: CD45RA+ positively selected. The receptor set was obtained from a woman aged 25-40 years in good health.

The chain couples TRBV18 to TRBJ1-5; possible D gene TRBD1, 6 bases. V lost 6 bases and J 7 bases, leaving 16 bases between the germline ends. This CDR3 has 14 amino acids. The germline V gene encodes CDR1 KGHSH and CDR2 LQKENI. CDR3 DNA sequence: TGTGCCAGCTCCCCTAGGGGTCAGGGGCAGCCCCAGCATTTT. Its translation is CASSPRGQGQPQHF. The variable domain in full, completed from reference TRBV18 and TRBJ1-5, reads NAGVMQNPRHLVRRRGQEARLRCSPMKGHSHVYWYRQLPEEGLKFMVYLQKENIIDESGMPKERFSAEFPKEGPSILRIQQVVRGDSAAYFCASSPRGQGQPQHFGDGTRLSIL.

The chain combines TRBV19 with TRBJ2-5, with TRBD2 matching 8 bases. The end of the DNA fits TRBJ2-7 better, so the J call may be wrong. The germline gives CDR1 LNHDA, CDR2 SQIVND (reference sequence). CDR3 length: 15 amino acids. In DNA, the CDR3 is TGTGCCAGTAGTATAGAGGCGGGAGGACTCTACGAGCAGTACTTC. This gives the protein CASSIEAGGLYEQYF.

This chain connects TRBV28 to TRBJ2-5; TRBD2 agrees at 7 bases. CDR1 is MDHEN, CDR2 SYDVKM, per germline. The CDR3 has 16 amino acids. The trim removed 3 bases at V and 7 bases at J, leaving 14 bases unmatched. The CDR3 here is CASSFLSTSSPGTQYF. CDR3 coding DNA: TGTGCCAGCAGTTTCTTATCGACTAGCAGCCCGGGGACCCAGTACTTC.

This sequence joins TRBV19 and TRBJ2-3; tentative D call: TRBD1 (5 bases). Trimming pared 7 bases from V and 5 bases from J, leaving 13 bases between. The CDR3 spans 13 residues. Germline lookup yields CDR1 LNHDA and CDR2 SQIVND (reference sequence). The CDR3 sequence: CASTSQGRDTQYF. CDR3 in DNA: TGTGCCAGTACGTCCCAGGGAAGAGATACGCAGTATTTT.

The V call is TRBV28, the J call TRBJ2-1; the match to TRBD1 covers 8 bases. J was trimmed by 0 bases and V by 6 bases; bases with no gene match: 10. From germline, CDR1 is MDHEN and CDR2 SYDVKM. CDR3 size: 17 residues. CDR3 protein: CASSARQGLGSYNEQFF. DNA of the CDR3: TGTGCCAGCAGCGCCAGACAGGGGTTGGGCTCCTACAATGAGCAGTTCTTC.

The chain carries TRBV6-5 and TRBJ2-5; TRBD2 matches 10 bases. The CDR3 consists of 14 residues. The junction had 4 bases not matched to a gene; V was cut back by 6 bases and J by 3 bases. Germline assignment: CDR1 MNHEY and CDR2 SVGAGI. The chain's CDR3 is CASRESGREETQYF. The CDR3 DNA is TGTGCCAGCAGGGAAAGCGGGAGGGAAGAGACCCAGTACTTC.

This sequence joins TRBV11-2 and TRBJ2-1; 8 bases agree with TRBD2. Trimming removed 3 bases from V and 8 bases from J; junction bases left unmatched: 6. The CDR3 spans 14 residues. Germline V gene sequence: CDR1 SGHAT, CDR2 FQNNGV. The CDR3 protein is CASSFIREGHEQFF. In DNA form, the CDR3 reads TGTGCCAGCAGCTTTATTCGGGAGGGGCATGAGCAGTTCTTC.

Only one count was recorded for this clone. Different DNA sequences within this sample yield the same CDR3. The V and J genes are TRBV28 and TRBJ1-5, with D tentatively TRBD1 (5 bases). Germline CDR1 reads MDHEN; CDR2 reads SYDVKM. Trimming shortened V by 6 bases and J by 1 base, and 7 bases separated the two germline ends. The CDR3 sequence is 13 residues long. The CDR3 region is CASSRDSNQPQHF. CDR3 coding DNA: TGTGCCAGCAGCAGGGACAGCAATCAGCCCCAGCATTTT.

In its sample, this clone was seen once. V is TRBV15 and J is TRBJ2-5; 8 bases map to TRBD1. Germline loops: CDR1 LNHNV, CDR2 YYDKDF (reference sequence). CDR3 length: 14 residues. J was trimmed by 5 bases and V by 0 bases; bases with no gene match: 2. CDR3 sequence (DNA): TGTGCCACCAGCAGAGACCAGGGGGCTGAGACCCAGTACTTC. It yields the protein CATSRDQGAETQYF.

The rearrangement joins TRBV18 to TRBJ2-7; no definite D call. Trimming left V 0 bases short and J 9 bases short, with 12 bases between. CDR1 is KGHSH and CDR2 is LQKENI in the germline V gene. This CDR3 spans 13 amino acids. The CDR3 nucleotides read TGTGCCAGCTCACCACCGGCGAGCTCGGTGCAGTACTTC. Residues: CASSPPASSVQYF. Drawing the rest from reference TRBV18 and TRBJ2-7, the complete variable domain is NAGVMQNPRHLVRRRGQEARLRCSPMKGHSHVYWYRQLPEEGLKFMVYLQKENIIDESGMPKERFSAEFPKEGPSILRIQQVVRGDSAAYFCASSPPASSVQYFGPGTRLTVT.

This chain joins TRBV28 and TRBJ2-5, with D perhaps TRBD2 (6 bases). Judging by the DNA end, TRBJ2-7 fits better; the J call may be wrong. In germline, CDR1 is MDHEN, CDR2 SYDVKM. The CDR3 consists of 14 residues. The CDR3 region is CASSLLALAYEQYF. CDR3 DNA: TGTGCCAGCAGTTTACTAGCGCTTGCCTACGAGCAGTACTTC.

The genes are TRBV4-2 and TRBJ1-4, with 10 bases matching TRBD1. The CDR3 is made up of 17 amino acids. V gave up 5 bases and J gave up 0 bases; unmatched junction bases: 6. CDR1 is LGHNA, CDR2 YNFKEQ, per germline. Here the CDR3 DNA reads TGTGCCAGCAGCTTGCTCGGACAGGGGGCAACTAATGAAAAACTGTTTTTT. It codes for CASSLLGQGATNEKLFF.

This sequence joins TRBV5-1 and TRBJ1-2, with no clear D. In germline, CDR1 is SGHRS, CDR2 YFSETQ. Between the trimmed V and J ends, which lost 3 bases and 4 bases, there was a span of 13 bases. CDR3 length: 14 residues. The CDR3 spells CASSWSEELYGYTF. In nucleotides, the CDR3 is TGCGCCAGCAGCTGGTCAGAGGAGCTCTATGGCTACACCTTC.

V usage is TRBV4-2 and J usage is TRBJ2-5; perhaps TRBD2 as D (6 bases). Matching the DNA end better, TRBJ2-7 makes the J call doubtful. CDR1 LGHNA and CDR2 YNFKEQ come from the germline V gene. The CDR3 is 15 amino acids. The CDR3, as DNA: TGTGCCAGCAGCCAAGAGTACGGGAGCAGATACGAGCAGTACTTC. Amino acids: CASSQEYGSRYEQYF.

The rearrangement uses TRBV19 and TRBJ1-5; maybe TRBD1 (5 bases). Trimming took off 6 bases at V and 4 bases at J, with 7 bases between the two ends. CDR1 is LNHDA and CDR2 is SQIVND in the germline V gene (reference sequence). The CDR3 spans 12 residues. The CDR3 sequence is CASRTANQPQHF. The DNA for the CDR3 is TGTGCCAGTAGGACAGCGAATCAGCCCCAGCATTTT.

The gene calls are TRBV5-1 and TRBJ2-4; D gene unclear. This CDR3 comprises 16 residues. Germline CDR1 reads SGHRS; CDR2 reads YFSETQ. Trimming shortened V by 0 bases and J by 8 bases, and 18 bases separated the two germline ends. CDR3 in amino acids: CASSLAVAQLTDIQYF. CDR3 nucleotides: TGCGCCAGCAGCTTGGCGGTCGCACAACTAACGGACATTCAGTACTTC.